This TCR beta chain was documented in a study of response to subunit inactivated influenza vaccine. TCRdb recomputed calls from the RT-PCR reads with MiXCR, one row per CDR3 protein. The table includes roughly 700,000 distinct CDR3 sequences, approximately 14% detected once. Germline V gene sequence: CDR1 GTSNPN, CDR2 SVGIG (reference sequence). This CDR3 is 15 amino acids long. V was clipped by 0 bases and J by 5 bases, with 15 bases between them. This specimen consisted of PBMCs from blood, obtained about 14 days before vaccination. The origin of this receptor is a man aged 50 or older who received an inactivated influenza vaccine. This chain connects TRBV30 to TRBJ2-3; no reliable D call. The CDR3 sequence: CAWSVLSAWQDTQYF. CDR3 nucleotides: TGTGCCTGGAGTGTACTGTCGGCCTGGCAAGATACGCAGTATTTT.